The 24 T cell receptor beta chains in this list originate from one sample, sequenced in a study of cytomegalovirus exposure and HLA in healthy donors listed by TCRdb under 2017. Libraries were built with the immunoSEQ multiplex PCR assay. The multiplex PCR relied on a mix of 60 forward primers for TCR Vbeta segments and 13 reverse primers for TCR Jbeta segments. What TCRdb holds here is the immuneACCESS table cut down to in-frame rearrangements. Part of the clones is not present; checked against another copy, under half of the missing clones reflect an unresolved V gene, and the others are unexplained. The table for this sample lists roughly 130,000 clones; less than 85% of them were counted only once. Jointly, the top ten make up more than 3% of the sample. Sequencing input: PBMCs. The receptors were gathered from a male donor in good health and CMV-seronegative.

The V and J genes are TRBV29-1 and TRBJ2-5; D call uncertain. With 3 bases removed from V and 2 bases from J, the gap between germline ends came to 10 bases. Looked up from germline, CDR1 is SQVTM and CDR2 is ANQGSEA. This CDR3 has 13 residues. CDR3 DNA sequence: TGCAGCGTTGATGGTACAGTACAAGAGACCCAGTACTTC. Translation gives CSVDGTVQETQYF.

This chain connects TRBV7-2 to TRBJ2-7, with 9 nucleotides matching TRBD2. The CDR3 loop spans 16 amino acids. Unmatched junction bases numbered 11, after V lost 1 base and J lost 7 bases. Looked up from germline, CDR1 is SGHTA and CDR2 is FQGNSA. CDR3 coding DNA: TGTGCCAGCAGCTTAGAGACTAGCGGCCTAGGTGGGGAGCAGTACTTC. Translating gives CASSLETSGLGGEQYF.

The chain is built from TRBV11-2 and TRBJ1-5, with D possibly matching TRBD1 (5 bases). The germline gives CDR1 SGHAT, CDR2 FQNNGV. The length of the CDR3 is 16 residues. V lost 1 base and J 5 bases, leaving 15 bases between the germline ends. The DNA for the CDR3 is TGTGCCAGCAGCTTAGGGGGCGGGAGGAGGGATCAGCCCCAGCATTTT. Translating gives CASSLGGGRRDQPQHF.

In DNA, the CDR3 is TGTGCCAGCAGCCCGGGGACAGGGAATCAGCCCCAGCATTTT. Residues: CASSPGTGNQPQHF. The rearrangement joins TRBV6-5 to TRBJ1-5; the match to TRBD1 covers 9 bases. V was clipped by 6 bases and J by 4 bases; unmatched bases: 4. The V gene's germline CDR1 is MNHEY and CDR2 SVGAGI. The CDR3 consists of 14 residues.

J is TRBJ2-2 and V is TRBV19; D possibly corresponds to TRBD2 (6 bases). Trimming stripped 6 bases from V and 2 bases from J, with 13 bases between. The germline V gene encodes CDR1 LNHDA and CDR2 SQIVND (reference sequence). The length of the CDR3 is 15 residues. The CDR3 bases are TGTGCCAGTAGGAGGGCGGGAATAAACACCGGGGAGCTGTTTTTT. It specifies CASRRAGINTGELFF.

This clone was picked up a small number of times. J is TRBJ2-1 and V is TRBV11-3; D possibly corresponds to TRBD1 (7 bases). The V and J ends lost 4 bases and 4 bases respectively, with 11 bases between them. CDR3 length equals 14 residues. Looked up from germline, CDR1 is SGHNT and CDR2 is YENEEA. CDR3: CASSSAGQYNEQFF. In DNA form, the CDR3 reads TGTGCCAGCAGCTCTGCGGGACAGTACAATGAGCAGTTCTTC.

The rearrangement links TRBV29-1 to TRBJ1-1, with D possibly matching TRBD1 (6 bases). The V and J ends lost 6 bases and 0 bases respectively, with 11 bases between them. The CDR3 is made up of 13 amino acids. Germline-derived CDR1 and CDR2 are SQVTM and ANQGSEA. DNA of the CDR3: TGCAGCGTACAACAGGGATTGAACACTGAAGCTTTCTTT. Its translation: CSVQQGLNTEAFF.

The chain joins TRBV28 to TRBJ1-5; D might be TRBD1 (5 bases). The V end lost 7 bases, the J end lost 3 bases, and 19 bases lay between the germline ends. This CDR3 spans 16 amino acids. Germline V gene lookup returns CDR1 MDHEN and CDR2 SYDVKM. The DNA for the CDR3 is TGTGCCAGCACCGAAGTGGAGGGGCTTATCAATCAGCCCCAGCATTTT. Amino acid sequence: CASTEVEGLINQPQHF. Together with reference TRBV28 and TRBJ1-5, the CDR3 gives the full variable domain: DVKVTQSSRYLVKRTGEKVFLECVQDMDHENMFWYRQDPGLGLRLIYFSYDVKMKEKGDIPEGYSVSREKKERFSLILESASTNQTSMYLCASTEVEGLINQPQHFGDGTRLSIL.

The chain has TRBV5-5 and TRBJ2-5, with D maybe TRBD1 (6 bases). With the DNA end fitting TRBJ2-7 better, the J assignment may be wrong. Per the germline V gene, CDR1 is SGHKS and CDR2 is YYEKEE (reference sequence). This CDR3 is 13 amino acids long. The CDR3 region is CASSFDRRYEQYF. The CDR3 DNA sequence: TGTGCCAGCAGCTTCGACAGGAGGTACGAGCAGTACTTC.

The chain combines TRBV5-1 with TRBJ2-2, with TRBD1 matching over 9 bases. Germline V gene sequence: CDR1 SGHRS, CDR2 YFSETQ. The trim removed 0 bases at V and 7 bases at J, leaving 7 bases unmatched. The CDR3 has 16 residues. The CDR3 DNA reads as TGCGCCAGCAGCTTGGCCGGGACAGGGTTTGACGGGGAGCTGTTTTTT. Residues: CASSLAGTGFDGELFF.

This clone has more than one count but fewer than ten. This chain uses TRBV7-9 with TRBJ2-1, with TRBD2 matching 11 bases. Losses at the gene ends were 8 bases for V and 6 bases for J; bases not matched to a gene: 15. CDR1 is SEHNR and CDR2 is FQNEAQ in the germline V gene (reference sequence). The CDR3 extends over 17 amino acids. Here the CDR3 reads CASSFTGLAVPSNEQFF. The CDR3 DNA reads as TGTGCCAGCTCATTTACGGGACTAGCGGTACCTTCCAATGAGCAGTTCTTC.

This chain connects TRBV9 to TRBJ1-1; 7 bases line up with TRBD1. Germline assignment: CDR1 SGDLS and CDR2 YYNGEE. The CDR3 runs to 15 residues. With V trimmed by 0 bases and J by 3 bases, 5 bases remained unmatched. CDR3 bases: TGTGCCAGCAGCGTAGGTATACAGGGGTACACTGAAGCTTTCTTT. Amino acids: CASSVGIQGYTEAFF.

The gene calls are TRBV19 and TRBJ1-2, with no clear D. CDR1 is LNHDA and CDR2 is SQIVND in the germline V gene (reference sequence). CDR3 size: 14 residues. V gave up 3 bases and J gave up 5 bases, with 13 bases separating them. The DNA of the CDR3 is TGTGCCAGTAGTATGAGCCAGGCCGTATATGGCTACACCTTC. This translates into CASSMSQAVYGYTF. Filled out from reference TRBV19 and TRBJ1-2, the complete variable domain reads DGGITQSPKYLFRKEGQNVTLSCEQNLNHDAMYWYRQDPGQGLRLIYYSQIVNDFQKGDIAEGYSVSREKKESFPLTVTSAQKNPTAFYLCASSMSQAVYGYTFGSGTRLTVV.

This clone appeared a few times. CDR3 protein: CASSVVGGDTEAFF. The CDR3 nucleotides read TGTGCCAGCAGTGTTGTAGGGGGCGATACTGAAGCTTTCTTT. This chain links TRBV6-1 with TRBJ1-1, with TRBD1 matching over 7 bases. The germline gives CDR1 MNHNS, CDR2 SASEGT. This CDR3 contains 14 residues. Trimming at V came to 4 bases and at J to 5 bases, leaving 7 bases not matched to a gene.

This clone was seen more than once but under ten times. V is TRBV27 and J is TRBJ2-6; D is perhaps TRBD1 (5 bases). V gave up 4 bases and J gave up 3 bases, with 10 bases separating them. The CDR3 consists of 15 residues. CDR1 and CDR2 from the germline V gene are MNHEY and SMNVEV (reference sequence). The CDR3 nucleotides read TGTGCCAGCAGTTCCCAGGGAATTGGGGCCAACGTCCTGACTTTC. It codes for CASSSQGIGANVLTF.

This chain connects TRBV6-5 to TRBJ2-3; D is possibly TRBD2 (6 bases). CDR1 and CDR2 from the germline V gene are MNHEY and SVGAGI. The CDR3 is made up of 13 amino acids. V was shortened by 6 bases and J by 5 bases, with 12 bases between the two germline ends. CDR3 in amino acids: CASRRRGLDTQYF. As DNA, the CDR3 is TGTGCCAGCAGACGGCGGGGTCTAGATACGCAGTATTTT.

CDR3 in amino acids: CASRTAPTEAFF. CDR3 bases: TGTGCCAGCAGGACAGCCCCCACTGAAGCTTTCTTT. This chain connects TRBV6-1 to TRBJ1-1; D might be TRBD1 (5 bases). CDR3 size: 12 residues. Trimming removed 6 bases at V and 4 bases at J, with 9 bases between. The germline gives CDR1 MNHNS, CDR2 SASEGT.

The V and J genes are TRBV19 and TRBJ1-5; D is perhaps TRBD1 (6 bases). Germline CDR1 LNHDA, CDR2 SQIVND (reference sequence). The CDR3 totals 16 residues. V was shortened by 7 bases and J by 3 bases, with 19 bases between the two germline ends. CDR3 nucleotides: TGTGCCAGTACTGCTTTGGGGCAGGGGTTCAATCAGCCCCAGCATTTT. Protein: CASTALGQGFNQPQHF.

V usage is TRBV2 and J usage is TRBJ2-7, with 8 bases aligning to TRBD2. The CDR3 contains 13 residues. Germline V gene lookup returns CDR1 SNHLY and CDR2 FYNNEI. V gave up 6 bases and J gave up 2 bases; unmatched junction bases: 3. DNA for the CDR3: TGTGCCAGCAGAATAGCGGGGACCTACGAGCAGTACTTC. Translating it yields CASRIAGTYEQYF.

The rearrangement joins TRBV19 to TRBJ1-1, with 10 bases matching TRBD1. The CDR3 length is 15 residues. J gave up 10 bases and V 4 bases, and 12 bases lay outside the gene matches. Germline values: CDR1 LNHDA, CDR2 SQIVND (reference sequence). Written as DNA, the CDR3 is TGTGCCAGTAGTACCCCGGGACAGGGGTTGGGGGTAGCTTTCTTT. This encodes CASSTPGQGLGVAFF.

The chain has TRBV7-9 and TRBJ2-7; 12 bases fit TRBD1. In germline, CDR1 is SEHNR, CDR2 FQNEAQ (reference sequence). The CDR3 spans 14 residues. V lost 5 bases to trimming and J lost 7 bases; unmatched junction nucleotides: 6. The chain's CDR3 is CASSAGQGAREQYF. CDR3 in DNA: TGTGCCAGCAGCGCGGGACAGGGGGCGAGAGAGCAGTACTTC.

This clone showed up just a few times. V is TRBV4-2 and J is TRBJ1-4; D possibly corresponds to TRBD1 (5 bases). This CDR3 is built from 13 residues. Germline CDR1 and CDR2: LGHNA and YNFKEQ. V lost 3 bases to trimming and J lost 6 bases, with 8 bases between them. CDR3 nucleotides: TGTGCCAGCAGCCAGCGGGGGGATGAAAAACTGTTTTTT. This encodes CASSQRGDEKLFF.

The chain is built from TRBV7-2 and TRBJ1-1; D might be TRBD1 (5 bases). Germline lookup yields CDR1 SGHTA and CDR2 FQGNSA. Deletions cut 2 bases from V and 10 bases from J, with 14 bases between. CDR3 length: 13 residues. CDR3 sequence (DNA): TGTGCCAGCAGCTTATTACCAGGGCTGAGAGCTTTCTTT. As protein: CASSLLPGLRAFF.

The CDR3 nucleotides read TGTGCCAGCAGTGAACCGGGACAGCCCTACGAGCAGTACTTC. It specifies CASSEPGQPYEQYF. The V and J genes are TRBV6-1 and TRBJ2-7; TRBD1 matches 7 bases. Germline loops: CDR1 MNHNS, CDR2 SASEGT. V was clipped by 2 bases and J by 2 bases; unmatched bases: 3. The CDR3 contains 14 residues.